This passage covers 31 T cell receptor beta chains from one sample sequenced in a study of blood T cell repertoires in COVID-19. Clones were sequenced by immunoSEQ multiplex PCR, and TCRdb holds only the in-frame ones, with some missing. The sample carries some 700,000 clones, approximately 90% recorded once. The sequenced sample was peripheral blood. The receptors derive from a woman aged 18-29 years with acute or convalescent COVID-19.

The count of this clone is one. The rearrangement joins TRBV2 to TRBJ2-4; D ambiguous. Germline CDR1 SNHLY, CDR2 FYNNEI. The germline V and J ends were trimmed by 8 bases and 7 bases, with 18 bases remaining between them. The CDR3 covers 14 residues. The CDR3 DNA follows: TGTGCCAGCGCCGCACTGAGCCCTTCGAACATTCAGTACTTC. Amino acid sequence: CASAALSPSNIQYF.

V usage is TRBV19 and J usage is TRBJ1-5; no clear D gene. V was clipped by 1 base and J by 0 bases, with 7 bases between them. Germline CDR1 is LNHDA and CDR2 is SQIVND (reference sequence). The CDR3 is 15 amino acids. CDR3 DNA: TGTGCCAGTAGTATAGTCCAGATTAGCAATCAGCCCCAGCATTTT. Protein sequence: CASSIVQISNQPQHF.

This clone was observed a handful of times. This chain links TRBV6-5 with TRBJ1-6; D is possibly TRBD1 (5 bases). The CDR3 covers 11 residues. V shed 6 bases and J shed 13 bases, with 10 bases lying between them. CDR1 MNHEY and CDR2 SVGAGI come from the germline V gene. In DNA, the CDR3 is TGTGCCAGCAGCCTACAGGCGCCCCTCCACTTT. Translating gives CASSLQAPLHF.

J is TRBJ1-5 and V is TRBV10-2; 9 nucleotides line up with TRBD1. The CDR3 has 13 residues. The germline gives CDR1 WSHSY, CDR2 SAAADI. The junction had 4 bases not matched to a gene; V was cut back by 6 bases and J by 7 bases. As DNA, the CDR3 is TGCGCCAGCAGGGGACAGGGAAACCAGCCCCAGCATTTT. Translated, it gives CASRGQGNQPQHF.

V and J are TRBV5-1 and TRBJ2-5, with 7 bases that match TRBD2. The V gene end was trimmed by 4 bases and the J gene end by 5 bases; junction bases not matched to a gene: 11. The CDR3 is made up of 15 amino acids. Germline V lookup: CDR1 SGHRS, CDR2 YFSETQ. For the CDR3, the DNA is TGCGCCAGCAGCCTCAGAGCGGGAAGTGGGGAGACCCAGTACTTC. Protein: CASSLRAGSGETQYF.

The chain combines TRBV6-6 with TRBJ1-5; 7 bases line up with TRBD1. V was clipped by 6 bases and J by 0 bases; unmatched bases: 8. There are 16 residues in the CDR3. Germline V gene data show CDR1 as MNHNY and CDR2 as SVGAGI (reference sequence). The CDR3 loop reads CASRKEGAFSNQPQHF. The CDR3 coding sequence is TGTGCCAGCAGAAAGGAGGGGGCATTTAGCAATCAGCCCCAGCATTTT.

The rearrangement joins TRBV2 to TRBJ1-2; tentatively, D is TRBD1 (6 bases). CDR1 is SNHLY and CDR2 is FYNNEI in the germline V gene. The germline V and J ends were trimmed by 5 bases and 3 bases, with 13 bases remaining between them. This CDR3 contains 14 residues. CDR3 DNA sequence: TGTGCCAGCAGTTCCGGGACACAGTACTATGGCTACACCTTC. The encoded protein is CASSSGTQYYGYTF.

V and J are TRBV19 and TRBJ1-2; D possibly corresponds to TRBD1 (5 bases). The V gene lost 0 bases and the J gene lost 4 bases, with 15 bases spanning the gap. Germline V gene sequence: CDR1 LNHDA, CDR2 SQIVND (reference sequence). The length of the CDR3 is 16 residues. CDR3 nucleotide sequence: TGTGCCAGTAGTATAGAGGGGATGGGGCGCGGCTATGGCTACACCTTC. Translation gives CASSIEGMGRGYGYTF.

The chain recombines TRBV5-5 with TRBJ1-6, with TRBD1 identical over 7 bases. There are 14 residues in the CDR3. Germline CDR1 and CDR2: SGHKS and YYEKEE (reference sequence). V gave up 2 bases and J gave up 7 bases; unmatched junction bases: 3. This CDR3 is CASSFGQVNSPLHF. CDR3 bases: TGTGCCAGCAGCTTCGGACAGGTCAATTCACCCCTCCACTTT.

This sequence joins TRBV5-4 and TRBJ2-2; D is possibly TRBD1 (6 bases). Germline loops: CDR1 SGHNT, CDR2 YYREEE (reference sequence). The CDR3 runs 14 residues. Trimming stripped 4 bases from V and 7 bases from J, with 14 bases between. The CDR3 DNA reads as TGTGCCAGCAGCCCAGGGGCGCGGAACGGGGAGCTGTTTTTT. As protein: CASSPGARNGELFF.

This rearrangement joins TRBV7-2 to TRBJ1-5; D remains unclear. Germline-derived CDR1 and CDR2 are SGHTA and FQGNSA. V dropped 4 bases and J dropped 9 bases, with 13 bases sitting between them. The length of the CDR3 is 13 residues. In nucleotides, the CDR3 is TGTGCCAGCAGCTACGACCCAGGTCCGCCCCAGCATTTT. It codes for CASSYDPGPPQHF.

The J gene is TRBJ1-4, the V gene TRBV6-5; tentative D call: TRBD1 (5 bases). V lost 3 bases and J 12 bases, leaving 20 bases between the germline ends. The CDR3 consists of 15 residues. Germline CDR1 reads MNHEY; CDR2 reads SVGAGI. CDR3 residues: CASSYSGGGARELFF. The CDR3 nucleotides are TGTGCCAGCAGTTATTCTGGGGGAGGCGCCCGGGAACTGTTTTTT.

V and J are TRBV6-1 and TRBJ2-7; no firm D call. The CDR3 contains 14 residues. Germline assignment: CDR1 MNHNS and CDR2 SASEGT. Between the trimmed V and J ends, which lost 2 bases and 0 bases, there was a span of 8 bases. The CDR3 spells CASSEYYGSYEQYF. The CDR3 DNA is TGTGCCAGCAGTGAATACTACGGCTCCTACGAGCAGTACTTC.

The chain couples TRBV10-2 to TRBJ1-3; 7 nucleotides line up with TRBD1. Trimming at V came to 6 bases and at J to 1 base, leaving 6 bases not matched to a gene. The CDR3 runs 15 residues. CDR1 and CDR2 (germline): WSHSY, SAAADI. DNA for the CDR3: TGCGCCAGCAGCGAGACAGGGTTTTCTGGAAACACCATATATTTT. It specifies CASSETGFSGNTIYF.

Notes on this clone: The sample contains more than one DNA sequence encoding this CDR3. V usage is TRBV2 and J usage is TRBJ1-5; TRBD1 might be the D (5 bases). Germline CDR1 is SNHLY and CDR2 is FYNNEI. V was pared by 3 bases and J by 2 bases, with 11 bases between. There are 15 residues in the CDR3. The CDR3 region has the DNA TGTGCCAGCAGTGAGGGGGGAGGGGGCAATCAGCCCCAGCATTTT. Its protein product is CASSEGGGGNQPQHF.

This clone was observed at least ten times. The chain recombines TRBV19 with TRBJ1-6; 7 bases are shared with TRBD1. The V segment lost 4 bases and the J segment 8 bases; nucleotides outside the gene matches: 5. Germline CDR1 LNHDA, CDR2 SQIVND (reference sequence). The CDR3 spans 14 residues. For the CDR3, the DNA is TGTGCCAGTAGTACGGGGACAGAGTATTCACCCCTCCACTTT. Its protein product is CASSTGTEYSPLHF. The full variable domain, completed using reference TRBV19 and TRBJ1-6, is DGGITQSPKYLFRKEGQNVTLSCEQNLNHDAMYWYRQDPGQGLRLIYYSQIVNDFQKGDIAEGYSVSREKKESFPLTVTSAQKNPTAFYLCASSTGTEYSPLHFGNGTRLTVT.

The sample holds one count of this clone. The rearrangement joins TRBV11-2 to TRBJ2-6, with D unresolved. Per germline, CDR1 SGHAT and CDR2 FQNNGV. The CDR3 contains 16 residues. Trimming shortened V by 6 bases and J by 0 bases, and 12 bases separated the two germline ends. CDR3 in amino acids: CASRPTPTSGANVLTF. The CDR3, as DNA: TGTGCCAGCAGACCGACACCGACCTCTGGGGCCAACGTCCTGACTTTC.

This clone showed up just once. This chain joins TRBV10-2 and TRBJ1-2; 8 bases line up with TRBD1. The CDR3 is made up of 13 amino acids. Germline CDR1 WSHSY, CDR2 SAAADI. With 10 bases clipped from V and 2 bases from J, the junction kept 6 bases outside the gene matches. The CDR3 sequence: CAIGQGPNYGYTF. In nucleotides, the CDR3 is TGCGCCATCGGACAGGGACCAAACTATGGCTACACCTTC.

The chain recombines TRBV11-2 with TRBJ2-2; TRBD2 matches 8 bases. Germline CDR1 and CDR2: SGHAT and FQNNGV. V gave up 5 bases and J gave up 4 bases; unmatched junction bases: 6. This CDR3 has 15 residues. The CDR3, as DNA: TGTGCCAGCAGCGATGACGGGGGGGGCACCGGGGAGCTGTTTTTT. Its protein product is CASSDDGGGTGELFF.

J is TRBJ2-1 and V is TRBV6-4, with 7 bases fitting TRBD1. This CDR3 spans 14 amino acids. Per the germline V gene, CDR1 is MRHNA and CDR2 is SNTAGT. V was clipped by 6 bases and J by 0 bases; unmatched bases: 2. The CDR3 loop reads CASSRDSSYNEQFF. The DNA of the CDR3 is TGTGCCAGCAGCCGGGACAGCTCCTACAATGAGCAGTTCTTC.

The count of this clone is one. The chain is built from TRBV19 and TRBJ1-1, with no clear D. The germline CDR1 and CDR2 sequences are LNHDA and SQIVND (reference sequence). The CDR3 has 16 amino acids. The V end was cut by 1 base, the J end by 0 bases, with 12 bases between. The CDR3, as DNA: TGTGCCAGTAGTATAGTCCGAGGGTCTATGAACACTGAAGCTTTCTTT. Protein product: CASSIVRGSMNTEAFF.

In its sample, this clone was seen once. CDR3 nucleotide sequence: TGTGCCAGTAGTGAGTACCCCTACGAGCAGTACTTC. This encodes CASSEYPYEQYF. The gene calls are TRBV19 and TRBJ2-7; D not resolved. There are 12 residues in the CDR3. Germline assignment: CDR1 LNHDA and CDR2 SQIVND (reference sequence). V was pared by 5 bases and J by 2 bases, with 7 bases between.

The genes are TRBV4-1 and TRBJ1-4; no definite D call. The germline V gene has CDR1 MGHRA and CDR2 YSYEKL. V lost 4 bases and J lost 4, with 10 bases in between. The CDR3 is 14 residues long. The CDR3 region is CASSPTNLNEKLFF. CDR3 nucleotides: TGCGCCAGCAGCCCGACAAACCTTAATGAAAAACTGTTTTTT.

V and J are TRBV6-5 and TRBJ2-3; D remains ambiguous. The germline V gene encodes CDR1 MNHEY and CDR2 SVGAGI. This CDR3 has 13 amino acids. V dropped 4 bases and J dropped 6 bases, with 11 bases sitting between them. CDR3 loop: CASSWVARDTQYF. In DNA, the CDR3 is TGTGCCAGCAGTTGGGTGGCGAGGGATACGCAGTATTTT.

The chain joins TRBV30 to TRBJ1-1, with unresolved D. The germline gives CDR1 GTSNPN, CDR2 SVGIG (reference sequence). The CDR3 loop spans 12 amino acids. V dropped 4 bases and J dropped 3 bases, with 9 bases sitting between them. As DNA, the CDR3 is TGTGCCTGGACCCACGGGGACACTGAAGCTTTCTTT. Translating gives CAWTHGDTEAFF.

This clone was found once. The chain recombines TRBV7-9 with TRBJ2-3; the match to TRBD2 covers 12 bases. V gave up 4 bases and J gave up 4 bases; unmatched junction bases: 6. This CDR3 contains 16 residues. Germline CDR1 and CDR2: SEHNR and FQNEAQ (reference sequence). The CDR3 nucleotides are TGTGCCAGCAGCTCCGGACTAGCGGGGAGTTCAGATACGCAGTATTTT. It is translated as CASSSGLAGSSDTQYF.

The CDR3 DNA sequence: TGTGCCAGCAGCTTATTCGCTACCTCTGGAAACACCATATATTTT. It yields the protein CASSLFATSGNTIYF. The V and J genes are TRBV7-9 and TRBJ1-3; no reliable D call. V was cut by 2 bases and J by 0 bases, with 8 bases left in between. The CDR3 is 15 residues long. Germline V gene lookup returns CDR1 SEHNR and CDR2 FQNEAQ (reference sequence).

The chain links TRBV7-3 to TRBJ1-2; D not resolved. Trimming stripped 5 bases from V and 1 base from J, with 8 bases between. The CDR3 runs 13 residues. Germline loops: CDR1 SGHTA, CDR2 FQGTGA. The CDR3, as DNA: TGTGCCAGCAGCCCCGACATTAACTATGGCTACACCTTC. It codes for CASSPDINYGYTF.

The V and J genes are TRBV28 and TRBJ1-2, with 7 bases aligning to TRBD1. CDR3 length equals 12 residues. From germline, CDR1 is MDHEN and CDR2 SYDVKM. V was clipped by 7 bases and J by 8 bases; unmatched bases: 7. The chain's CDR3 is CASKRGQGGYTF. The CDR3 nucleotides are TGTGCCAGCAAAAGGGGGCAGGGCGGCTACACCTTC.

The chain combines TRBV4-1 with TRBJ1-1; D unresolved. Trimming removed 0 bases from V and 8 bases from J, with 7 bases in between. CDR1 is MGHRA and CDR2 is YSYEKL in the germline V gene. The CDR3 contains 12 residues. The chain's CDR3 is CASSQDRGEAFF. Written as DNA, the CDR3 is TGCGCCAGCAGCCAAGATAGAGGGGAAGCTTTCTTT.

This clone occurred once. The V gene is TRBV7-3, the J gene TRBJ2-1; 10 bases are shared with TRBD1. Trimming removed 4 bases from V and 9 bases from J; junction bases left unmatched: 6. This CDR3 contains 14 residues. Per germline, CDR1 SGHTA and CDR2 FQGTGA. Written as DNA, the CDR3 is TGTGCCAGCAGCTCGGACAGGGGGTATGGTGAGCAGTTCTTC. Its translation is CASSSDRGYGEQFF.